The clone carrying this T cell receptor (beta chain) was seen only once. This specimen belongs to a study of shared clonotypes between healthy human individuals. Using immunoSEQ multiplex PCR, the repertoire was profiled, and TCRdb retains in-frame clones only, with some absent. The sample carries more than 2 million clones, approximately 94% recorded once. The clonotype originates from a man younger than 35 in good health. The sequenced material came from naive CD4+ T cells sorted from blood. Sample subset: CD45RA+ positively selected.

Written as DNA, the CDR3 is TGTGCCAGCAGCTTAGGGGTCAGTAACTATGGCTACACCTTC. Its protein product is CASSLGVSNYGYTF. The chain employs TRBV7-2 and TRBJ1-2, with D unclear. The CDR3 spans 14 residues. Germline CDR1 and CDR2: SGHTA and FQGNSA. Trimming left V 1 base short and J 1 base short, with 7 bases between.